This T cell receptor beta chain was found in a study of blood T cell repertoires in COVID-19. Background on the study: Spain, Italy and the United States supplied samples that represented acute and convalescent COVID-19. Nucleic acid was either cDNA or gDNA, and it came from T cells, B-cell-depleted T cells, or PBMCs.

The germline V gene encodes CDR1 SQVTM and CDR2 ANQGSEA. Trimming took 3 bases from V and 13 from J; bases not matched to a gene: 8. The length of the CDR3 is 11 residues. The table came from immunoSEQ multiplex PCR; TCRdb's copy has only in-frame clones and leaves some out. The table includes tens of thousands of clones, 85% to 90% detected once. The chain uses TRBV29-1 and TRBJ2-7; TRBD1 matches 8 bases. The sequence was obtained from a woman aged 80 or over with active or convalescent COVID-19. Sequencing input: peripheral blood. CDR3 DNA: TGCAGCGTTGAGGAACCAGGGGGCAGATACTTC. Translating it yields CSVEEPGGRYF.